A single T cell receptor beta chain is shown here with its context. This CDR3 has 14 residues. V lost 1 base and J 7 bases, leaving 13 bases between the germline ends. CDR1 is SEHNR, CDR2 FQNEAQ, per germline (reference sequence). Running of the v3.0 immunoSEQ assay took place at survey level. The repertoire was sequenced with immunoSEQ multiplex PCR; TCRdb's copy has only in-frame clones and lacks some. Among around 25,000 clones listed, 85% to 90% were seen once. The source of the sample is a study of long-term antiretroviral therapy in people with HIV. Every participant with HIV received treatment in the United States.

The receptor was isolated from a woman in her thirties with HIV. The rearrangement joins TRBV7-9 to TRBJ1-2; D is uncertain. This specimen was unsorted PBMCs, taken 1.9 years after starting antiretroviral therapy. The CDR3 nucleotides read TGTGCCAGCAGCTTAGATATCCTAATGGGTGGCTACACCTTC. Protein product: CASSLDILMGGYTF.